The entry below describes one T cell receptor beta chain. Its target is not known. TCRdb's copy holds only in-frame clones and misses some; the assay was immunoSEQ multiplex PCR. The table shows roughly 77,000 clones, with about 93% occurring only once. Time point denoted: newly diagnosed, previously untreated cHL patient sample. V gave up 7 bases and J gave up 5 bases; unmatched junction bases: 12. This CDR3 has 15 amino acids. Germline assignment: CDR1 LNHDA and CDR2 SQIVND (reference sequence). The source of the sample is a study of PD-1 blockade in classical Hodgkin lymphoma. Broader study findings: The authors have not defined what causes the repertoire differences, possibly disease activity or prior therapy.

The chain recombines TRBV19 with TRBJ2-5; the match to TRBD2 covers 8 bases. This clonotype originated in a human donor with classical Hodgkin lymphoma. Sequences were obtained from peripheral blood mononuclear cells (PBMCs). The CDR3 bases are TGTGCCAGTATGTCGGGGGGGGGCCGCGCTGAGACCCAGTACTTC. The encoded protein is CASMSGGGRAETQYF.